The 10 T cell receptor beta chains below come from one sample, sequenced in a study of blood T cell repertoires in COVID-19. Generated by immunoSEQ multiplex PCR, the TCRdb table keeps only in-frame clones and is missing some. This table holds 250,000 to 350,000 clones, roughly 90% found once. The sequenced sample consisted of peripheral blood. The source is a woman in her thirties with active or convalescent COVID-19.

This clone showed up just once. The chain recombines TRBV7-2 with TRBJ2-6, with 9 bases matching TRBD1. V trimming: 2 bases; J trimming: 3 bases; junction bases outside the gene matches: 8. This CDR3 is built from 18 residues. Germline V CDR1 and CDR2: SGHTA, FQGNSA. CDR3 protein: CASSLMTGGQYGANVLTF. The DNA for the CDR3 is TGTGCCAGCAGCTTAATGACAGGGGGTCAGTATGGGGCCAACGTCCTGACTTTC.

This clone appeared a single time. This chain uses TRBV28 with TRBJ1-2, with 7 bases that match TRBD1. V lost 7 bases, J lost 5 bases, and 7 bases stayed unmatched. CDR1 is MDHEN and CDR2 is SYDVKM in the germline V gene. The CDR3 runs to 13 residues. The CDR3 DNA reads as TGTGCCAGCAATATAGGGGGCCGATATGGCTACACCTTC. Protein: CASNIGGRYGYTF.

V is TRBV6-4 and J is TRBJ1-2; 7 positions match TRBD1. Trimming removed 5 bases from V and 5 bases from J; junction bases left unmatched: 5. Germline V gene data show CDR1 as MRHNA and CDR2 as SNTAGT. The CDR3 sequence is 13 residues long. The CDR3 is CASSRDRGYGYTF. In DNA form, the CDR3 reads TGTGCCAGCAGTCGGGACAGAGGTTATGGCTACACCTTC.

V usage is TRBV24-1 and J usage is TRBJ2-5; tentatively, D is TRBD2 (6 bases). Germline loops: CDR1 KGHDR, CDR2 SFDVKD. The CDR3 has 14 residues. Between the trimmed V and J ends, which lost 2 bases and 3 bases, there was a span of 9 bases. The CDR3 loop reads CATSDWASEETQYF. The CDR3, as DNA: TGTGCCACCAGTGATTGGGCTAGCGAAGAGACCCAGTACTTC.

The DNA for the CDR3 is TGTGCCATCAGTGCCGACACTAGAAATCAGCCCCAGCATTTT. It specifies CAISADTRNQPQHF. The chain links TRBV10-3 to TRBJ1-5; D gene unclear. Germline lookup yields CDR1 ENHRY and CDR2 SYGVKD. The CDR3 covers 14 residues. V was shortened by 4 bases and J by 4 bases, with 11 bases between the two germline ends.

The V and J genes are TRBV7-3 and TRBJ1-1, with TRBD1 identical over 7 bases. The trim removed 3 bases at V and 4 bases at J, leaving 8 bases unmatched. Per the germline V gene, CDR1 is SGHTA and CDR2 is FQGTGA. The CDR3 has 15 residues. This CDR3 is CASSFAQGNPTEAFF. CDR3 bases: TGTGCCAGCAGCTTCGCACAGGGGAATCCCACTGAAGCTTTCTTT.

J is TRBJ1-1 and V is TRBV7-2, with TRBD1 matching over 8 bases. Germline CDR1 and CDR2: SGHTA and FQGNSA. V lost 3 bases, J lost 2 bases, and 17 bases stayed unmatched. CDR3 length: 19 residues. CDR3 in DNA: TGTGCCAGCAGCTTGGTCCCGGGACAGGCCGGCTTGGGTAACACTGAAGCTTTCTTT. Amino acid sequence: CASSLVPGQAGLGNTEAFF.

CDR3 in amino acids: CATSSGQGNEKLFF. The DNA for the CDR3 is TGTGCCACCAGCAGTGGACAGGGGAATGAAAAACTGTTTTTT. The chain recombines TRBV15 with TRBJ1-4, with 9 positions matching TRBD1. Germline V lookup: CDR1 LNHNV, CDR2 YYDKDF (reference sequence). The CDR3 spans 14 residues. V was pared by 3 bases and J by 5 bases, with 1 base of the junction left unmatched. Full variable domain (outside the CDR3, taken from reference TRBV15 and TRBJ1-4): DAMVIQNPRYQVTQFGKPVTLSCSQTLNHNVMYWYQQKSSQAPKLLFHYYDKDFNNEADTPDNFQSRRPNTSFCFLDIRSPGLGDTAMYLCATSSGQGNEKLFFGSGTQLSVL.

The chain combines TRBV3-1 (or the pseudogene TRBV3-2) with TRBJ1-2, with D uncertain. V dropped 2 bases and J dropped 4 bases, with 8 bases sitting between them. Germline V CDR1 and CDR2: LGHDT, YNNKEL (reference sequence). CDR3 length: 13 amino acids. In DNA form, the CDR3 reads TGTGCCAGCAGCCAAACTCGTAGCTATGGCTACACCTTC. Amino acids: CASSQTRSYGYTF.

The chain joins TRBV28 to TRBJ1-1, with 9 bases fitting TRBD1. The CDR3 runs to 17 residues. V shed 6 bases, J shed 1 base, and the junction held 12 bases outside the gene matches. Per germline, CDR1 MDHEN and CDR2 SYDVKM. The CDR3 is CASRSSGTGSANTEAFF. CDR3 in DNA: TGTGCCAGCAGATCCAGCGGGACAGGGAGCGCGAACACTGAAGCTTTCTTT.